Following are 22 T cell receptor beta chains from one sample sequenced in a study of shared clonotypes between healthy human individuals. Sequenced by immunoSEQ multiplex PCR; TCRdb stores in-frame clones only, minus some. The data show 2 million to 2.5 million clones, with roughly 94% seen just once and 0.9% to 1.4% held by the top ten. CD45RO negativity and positive selection for CCR7 defined naive CD8 cells, a population that excluded terminally differentiated effector memory CD45RA+ cells. The sample taken for sequencing was naive CD8+ T cells sorted from blood. These TCRs come from a man between 18 and 29 years old in good health.

This clone was recorded only once. The chain has TRBV9 and TRBJ2-3; possible D gene TRBD1, 6 bases. Trimming left V 6 bases short and J 2 bases short, with 19 bases between. The CDR3 has 16 residues. Germline V gene sequence: CDR1 SGDLS, CDR2 YYNGEE. The CDR3 spells CASTDRLSGTTDTQYF. The CDR3 nucleotides are TGTGCCAGCACCGACAGGCTATCCGGCACCACAGATACGCAGTATTTT.

CDR3 residues: CASSPIPGTVGNTIYF. The DNA of the CDR3 is TGTGCCAGCAGCCCTATCCCCGGGACGGTGGGGAACACCATATATTTT. V is TRBV7-6 and J is TRBJ1-3, with TRBD1 as a possible D gene (5 bases). Germline V gives CDR1 SGHVS, CDR2 FNYEAQ. V was trimmed by 5 bases and J by 7 bases, leaving 21 bases between them. This CDR3 spans 16 amino acids. Variable domain in full (rest from reference TRBV7-6 and TRBJ1-3): GAGVSQSPRYKVTKRGQDVALRCDPISGHVSLYWYRQALGQGPEFLTYFNYEAQQDKSGLPNDRFSAERPEGSISTLTIQRTEQRDSAMYRCASSPIPGTVGNTIYFGEGSWLTVV.

The genes are TRBV7-6 and TRBJ1-1; 9 bases align to TRBD1. The V and J ends lost 5 bases and 5 bases, in that order; junction bases with no gene match: 12. Looked up from germline, CDR1 is SGHVS and CDR2 is FNYEAQ. The CDR3 contains 16 residues. The CDR3 nucleotides are TGTGCCAGCAGCGCCTGGACAGGGGAGGGATATACTGAAGCTTTCTTT. Protein sequence: CASSAWTGEGYTEAFF.

A word on this clone: The sample holds other DNA sequences that translate to the same CDR3. The CDR3 nucleotides are TGTGCCAGCAGTTTACGGGGGTACAATCAGCCCCAGCATTTT. It specifies CASSLRGYNQPQHF. The chain uses TRBV27 and TRBJ1-5; D may be TRBD1 (5 bases). Germline CDR1 is MNHEY and CDR2 is SMNVEV (reference sequence). V lost 2 bases and J lost 3, with 8 bases in between. The CDR3 runs to 14 residues.

The chain uses TRBV11-2 and TRBJ2-7, with a weak D call TRBD2 (6 bases). This CDR3 has 15 residues. The germline gives CDR1 SGHAT, CDR2 FQNNGV. The germline V and J ends were trimmed by 4 bases and 5 bases, with 18 bases remaining between them. The DNA for the CDR3 is TGTGCCAGCAGCTCCTGGGGGGAGACCTTCGACGAGCAGTACTTC. This sequence encodes CASSSWGETFDEQYF.

The chain carries TRBV5-4 and TRBJ2-5; D unresolved. V was trimmed by 4 bases and J by 0 bases, leaving 7 bases between them. The CDR3 runs to 13 residues. CDR1 and CDR2 (germline): SGHNT, YYREEE (reference sequence). The CDR3 loop reads CASSGDNQETQYF. In nucleotides, the CDR3 is TGTGCCAGCAGCGGAGACAACCAAGAGACCCAGTACTTC.

This chain's CDR3 is CASSVGGNQPQHF. CDR3 DNA: TGCGCCAGCAGTGTGGGGGGCAATCAGCCCCAGCATTTT. The chain has TRBV10-2 and TRBJ1-5; D is possibly TRBD1 (5 bases). Between the trimmed V and J ends, which lost 4 bases and 2 bases, there was a span of 6 bases. The germline V gene has CDR1 WSHSY and CDR2 SAAADI. There are 13 residues in the CDR3.

The V call is TRBV28, the J call TRBJ2-7; 10 positions agree with TRBD1. Germline CDR1 is MDHEN and CDR2 is SYDVKM. The CDR3 consists of 15 residues. Unmatched junction bases numbered 6, after V lost 5 bases and J lost 2 bases. CDR3 sequence (DNA): TGTGCCAGCAGTGTAACCGGGACAGGGGCCTACGAGCAGTACTTC. Translation gives CASSVTGTGAYEQYF.

Notes on this clone: Other DNA sequences of this sample code for an identical CDR3. V gene TRBV19 combines with J gene TRBJ1-1; D is unresolved. V was shortened by 3 bases and J by 0 bases, with 5 bases between the two germline ends. Germline V CDR1 and CDR2: LNHDA, SQIVND (reference sequence). The CDR3 consists of 13 residues. The CDR3 reads CASSIDLNTEAFF. As DNA, the CDR3 is TGTGCCAGTAGTATTGACCTGAACACTGAAGCTTTCTTT.

The chain is built from TRBV27 and TRBJ2-2; 9 bases fit TRBD1. CDR3 length: 15 residues. In germline, CDR1 is MNHEY, CDR2 SMNVEV (reference sequence). V shed 6 bases and J 6 bases; nucleotides not matched to a gene: 8. DNA for the CDR3: TGTGCCAGCAGGCTACAGGGGGCCGCCGCCGGGGAGCTGTTTTTT. Protein: CASRLQGAAAGELFF.

This sequence joins TRBV27 and TRBJ2-3; 10 bases fit TRBD2. V was clipped by 8 bases and J by 2 bases; unmatched bases: 7. The germline CDR1 and CDR2 sequences are MNHEY and SMNVEV (reference sequence). The CDR3 spans 15 residues. As DNA, the CDR3 is TGTGCCAGCGGGGTTCTAGCGGGGGACACAGATACGCAGTATTTT. Translation gives CASGVLAGDTDTQYF.

The rearrangement links TRBV30 to TRBJ2-7; 10 bases agree with TRBD1. The CDR3 has 14 amino acids. CDR1 GTSNPN and CDR2 SVGIG come from the germline V gene (reference sequence). Unmatched junction bases numbered 8, after V lost 2 bases and J lost 7 bases. CDR3 coding DNA: TGTGCCTGGAGTTTCGGGACAGGGGCCGGGGAGCAGTACTTC. Protein sequence: CAWSFGTGAGEQYF.

The chain is built from TRBV4-3 and TRBJ2-1; 16 bases are a match to TRBD2. The J segment lost 0 bases and the V segment lost 2 bases, leaving 7 bases of the junction unmatched. CDR3 size: 20 residues. Per the germline V gene, CDR1 is LGHNA and CDR2 is YSLEER. The chain's CDR3 is CASSQSGLAGGPSSYNEQFF. The CDR3 DNA reads TGCGCCAGCAGCCAATCGGGACTAGCGGGAGGGCCCTCCTCCTACAATGAGCAGTTCTTC.

The V and J genes are TRBV7-2 and TRBJ2-1, with TRBD1 identical over 9 bases. The CDR3 runs to 15 residues. With V trimmed by 1 base and J by 7 bases, 5 bases remained unmatched. Germline V gene data show CDR1 as SGHTA and CDR2 as FQGNSA. CDR3 sequence reads: CASSLVQGAMNEQFF. The CDR3 DNA reads TGTGCCAGCAGCTTAGTACAGGGGGCCATGAATGAGCAGTTCTTC.

This chain connects TRBV6-1 to TRBJ1-5; no clear D. Between the trimmed V and J ends, which lost 8 bases and 3 bases, there was a span of 17 bases. Germline values: CDR1 MNHNS, CDR2 SASEGT. This CDR3 has 15 amino acids. The CDR3 sequence: CASPNEGGHNQPQHF. DNA of the CDR3: TGTGCCAGCCCAAATGAGGGAGGCCACAATCAGCCCCAGCATTTT.

The J gene is TRBJ2-5, the V gene TRBV4-1; weak D call: TRBD2 (5 bases). The CDR3 covers 15 residues. The germline V and J ends were trimmed by 2 bases and 4 bases, with 14 bases remaining between them. Germline CDR1 MGHRA, CDR2 YSYEKL. The CDR3 sequence is CASSQTRIKGETQYF. The CDR3 coding sequence is TGCGCCAGCAGCCAAACTAGGATAAAGGGAGAGACCCAGTACTTC.

The chain recombines TRBV4-1 with TRBJ2-7; 11 bases match TRBD1. Unmatched junction bases numbered 5, after V lost 4 bases and J lost 0 bases. The CDR3 has 16 residues. Germline V CDR1 and CDR2: MGHRA, YSYEKL. The CDR3 here is CASSLRGTGGSYEQYF. The CDR3 DNA reads as TGCGCCAGCAGCCTAAGAGGGACAGGGGGCTCCTACGAGCAGTACTTC.

The rearrangement joins TRBV27 to TRBJ1-6, with a possible D match to TRBD1 (6 bases). V lost 4 bases and J 8 bases, leaving 18 bases between the germline ends. CDR3 size: 16 residues. CDR1 is MNHEY and CDR2 is SMNVEV in the germline V gene (reference sequence). The chain's CDR3 is CASSSQTGPEDSPLHF. DNA of the CDR3: TGTGCCAGCAGTTCACAAACAGGGCCCGAGGATTCACCCCTCCACTTT.

The chain links TRBV10-3 to TRBJ2-7; D perhaps matches TRBD1 (5 bases). CDR1 is ENHRY, CDR2 SYGVKD, per germline. This CDR3 is 11 amino acids long. Trimming left V 4 bases short and J 6 bases short, with 7 bases between. CDR3 nucleotides: TGTGCCATCAGTGTGGGGCCCGAGCAGTACTTC. Its translation: CAISVGPEQYF.

This clone was detected only once. V gene TRBV19 combines with J gene TRBJ1-2; 7 bases align to TRBD1. CDR1 LNHDA and CDR2 SQIVND come from the germline V gene (reference sequence). The V segment lost 10 bases and the J segment 4 bases; nucleotides outside the gene matches: 12. CDR3 length equals 14 residues. As DNA, the CDR3 is TGTGCCACCCTCCGACAGGGTTCTAGCTATGGCTACACCTTC. Translating it yields CATLRQGSSYGYTF.

V usage is TRBV27 and J usage is TRBJ2-7; 7 bases align to TRBD2. The CDR3 loop spans 16 amino acids. The V gene end was trimmed by 3 bases and the J gene end by 6 bases; junction bases not matched to a gene: 14. Germline CDR1 MNHEY, CDR2 SMNVEV (reference sequence). This CDR3 is CASSFLAGGASGEQYF. CDR3 DNA: TGTGCCAGCAGTTTTTTAGCGGGCGGGGCCTCTGGCGAGCAGTACTTC.

A word on this clone: At the DNA level, this CDR3 is encoded by other sequences in the same sample as well. This rearrangement joins TRBV7-9 to TRBJ2-5, with D unresolved. Trimming cost V 4 bases and J 0 bases, with 3 bases left between them. This CDR3 has 12 residues. CDR1 is SEHNR, CDR2 FQNEAQ, per germline (reference sequence). Here the CDR3 DNA reads TGTGCCAGCAGCTCTTACCAAGAGACCCAGTACTTC. This codes for CASSSYQETQYF.